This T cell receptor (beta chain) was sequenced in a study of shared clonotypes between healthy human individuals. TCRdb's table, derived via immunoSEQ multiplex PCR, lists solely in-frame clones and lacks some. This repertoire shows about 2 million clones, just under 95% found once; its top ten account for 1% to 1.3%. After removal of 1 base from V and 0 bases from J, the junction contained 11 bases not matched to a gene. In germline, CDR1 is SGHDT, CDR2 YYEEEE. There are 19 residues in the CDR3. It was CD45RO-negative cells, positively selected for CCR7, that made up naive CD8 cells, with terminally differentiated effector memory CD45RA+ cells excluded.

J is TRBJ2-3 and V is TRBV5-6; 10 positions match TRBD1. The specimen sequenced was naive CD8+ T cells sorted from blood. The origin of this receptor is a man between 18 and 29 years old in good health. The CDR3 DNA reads TGTGCCAGCAGCTTGAGTGTGGGACAGGGGTTTATTAGCACAGATACGCAGTATTTT. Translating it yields CASSLSVGQGFISTDTQYF.